Shown below are 15 T cell receptor beta chains from a single sample sequenced in a study of circulating tumor DNA in untreated peripheral T-cell lymphoma. Measured with immunoSEQ multiplex PCR; TCRdb has only the in-frame clones, and not every one. This sample yields roughly 9,000 clones, of which roughly 80% are seen a single time; 2% to 2.5% belongs to the top ten. The specimen was tumor tissue. The receptors derive from a human donor with peripheral T-cell lymphoma.

This chain uses TRBV6-8 with TRBJ1-1, with unresolved D. Germline V lookup: CDR1 MNHGY, CDR2 SAAAGT. V lost 4 bases to trimming and J lost 7 bases, with 13 bases between them. This CDR3 is 13 amino acids long. The CDR3 region is CASSFTFQGEAFF. DNA of the CDR3: TGTGCCAGCAGTTTTACCTTCCAAGGTGAAGCTTTCTTT.

To note about this clone: At one boundary the junction diverges from the germline segment, which might be a read error. CDR3 nucleotide sequence: TGTGCCATCAGTGCAGCAGGGTCTTACGAGCAGTACTTC. It yields the protein CAISAAGSYEQYF. V and J are TRBV6-8 and TRBJ2-7; perhaps TRBD1 as D (5 bases). The CDR3 is made up of 13 amino acids. The germline CDR1 and CDR2 sequences are MNHGY and SAAAGT.

The rearrangement uses TRBV18 and TRBJ1-2; no definite D call. Trimming took 3 bases from V and 12 from J, leaving 26 bases between them. Germline V gene data show CDR1 as KGHSH and CDR2 as LQKENI. This CDR3 is 16 amino acids long. Here the CDR3 reads CASSPAARDGKSLDTF. CDR3 sequence (DNA): TGTGCCAGCTCACCCGCCGCCCGGGATGGGAAAAGTCTTGACACCTTC.

This chain connects TRBV19 to TRBJ2-3, with D perhaps matching TRBD2 (5 bases). CDR1 LNHDA and CDR2 SQIVND come from the germline V gene (reference sequence). V was trimmed by 4 bases and J by 0 bases, leaving 8 bases between them. This CDR3 contains 14 residues. CDR3 nucleotides: TGTGCCAGTAGTAGCGGGCTTAGCACAGATACGCAGTATTTT. Translating it yields CASSSGLSTDTQYF.

This clone was picked up one time. The chain couples TRBV6-8 to TRBJ1-1, with 11 bases fitting TRBD1. CDR1 and CDR2 from the germline V gene are MNHGY and SAAAGT. This CDR3 spans 15 amino acids. J was trimmed by 6 bases and V by 2 bases; bases with no gene match: 5. For the CDR3, the DNA is TGTGCCAGCAGTTACACGGGACAGGGGGTACCTGAAGCTTTCTTT. This sequence encodes CASSYTGQGVPEAFF.

This clone has only a few counts. The chain has TRBV18 and TRBJ2-5; D is unresolved. This CDR3 has 12 residues. V lost 5 bases and J 0 bases, leaving 4 bases between the germline ends. Germline V gene lookup returns CDR1 KGHSH and CDR2 LQKENI. DNA for the CDR3: TGTGCCAGCTCAGGATACCAAGAGACCCAGTACTTC. It translates to CASSGYQETQYF.

This rearrangement joins TRBV14 to TRBJ2-1, with D uncertain. The germline V and J ends were trimmed by 4 bases and 8 bases, with 12 bases remaining between them. The CDR3 has 13 residues. Germline CDR1 is SGHDN and CDR2 is FVKESK. CDR3 sequence (DNA): TGTGCCAGCAGCCCAATGGGGATCCATGAGCAGTTCTTC. Its translation: CASSPMGIHEQFF.

The chain links TRBV6-8 to TRBJ1-5, with unresolved D. The V gene lost 7 bases and the J gene lost 0 bases, with 13 bases spanning the gap. CDR1 and CDR2 from the germline V gene are MNHGY and SAAAGT. CDR3 length equals 15 residues. The CDR3 nucleotides are TGTGCCAGCAAGACGACCCGATATAGCAATCAGCCCCAGCATTTT. Translating it yields CASKTTRYSNQPQHF.

The chain recombines TRBV19 with TRBJ1-1; D remains ambiguous. This CDR3 contains 13 residues. The germline gives CDR1 LNHDA, CDR2 SQIVND (reference sequence). Trimming took off 5 bases at V and 3 bases at J, with 10 bases between the two ends. The CDR3 nucleotides are TGTGCCAGTAGTTTTACTAGGGACACTGAAGCTTTCTTT. This translates into CASSFTRDTEAFF.

J is TRBJ2-1 and V is TRBV14; the D call may be TRBD1 or TRBD2 (6 bases each). This CDR3 spans 16 amino acids. In germline, CDR1 is SGHDN, CDR2 FVKESK. V lost 2 bases, J lost 2 bases, and 13 bases lay in between. Written as DNA, the CDR3 is TGTGCCAGCAGCCAAAATCGGGGGCCTACCTACAATGAGCAGTTCTTC. Amino acids: CASSQNRGPTYNEQFF.

This sequence joins TRBV6-8 and TRBJ2-7; TRBD1 matches 9 bases. The length of the CDR3 is 13 residues. The germline CDR1 and CDR2 sequences are MNHGY and SAAAGT. The V and J ends lost 10 bases and 6 bases, in that order; junction bases with no gene match: 10. The CDR3 coding sequence is TGTGCCACCCTAAGGCAACAGGGGGCCGAGCAGTACTTC. Its translation: CATLRQQGAEQYF.

The J gene is TRBJ2-7, the V gene TRBV19, with D maybe TRBD1 (6 bases). CDR1 and CDR2 (germline): LNHDA, SQIVND (reference sequence). V was trimmed by 5 bases and J by 2 bases, leaving 16 bases between them. The CDR3 loop spans 15 amino acids. The CDR3 region is CASSFAGQSAYEQYF. In nucleotides, the CDR3 is TGTGCCAGTAGTTTTGCCGGACAGTCAGCCTACGAGCAGTACTTC.

This rearrangement joins TRBV29-1 to TRBJ1-1; TRBD1 agrees at 9 bases. The trim removed 6 bases at V and 5 bases at J, leaving 4 bases unmatched. Germline CDR1 SQVTM, CDR2 ANQGSEA. The CDR3 consists of 12 residues. The CDR3 region is CSVLQGATEAFF. CDR3 DNA: TGCAGCGTGCTACAGGGGGCAACTGAAGCTTTCTTT.

V is TRBV19 and J is TRBJ1-1; TRBD1 is a possible D gene (6 bases). With 3 bases removed from V and 7 bases from J, the gap between germline ends came to 12 bases. CDR1 LNHDA and CDR2 SQIVND come from the germline V gene (reference sequence). This CDR3 is 13 amino acids long. In DNA, the CDR3 is TGTGCCAGTAGTATGACTAGGGGGATTGAAGCTTTCTTT. Translating it yields CASSMTRGIEAFF.

This clone was seen only once. The V gene is TRBV11-3, the J gene TRBJ1-4; D ambiguous. The CDR3 is 16 amino acids. Germline V CDR1 and CDR2: SGHNT, YENEEA. Trimming stripped 6 bases from V and 0 bases from J, with 14 bases between. CDR3 amino acids: CASRDGHGATNEKLFF. CDR3 DNA sequence: TGTGCCAGCAGGGACGGGCATGGTGCAACTAATGAAAAACTGTTTTTT.